This T cell receptor beta chain derives from a study of T cells in Graves' hyperthyroidism and ophthalmopathy. The trim removed 6 bases at V and 4 bases at J, leaving 7 bases unmatched. The CDR3 is 15 amino acids. Germline assignment: CDR1 MDHEN and CDR2 SYDVKM. Using RNA transcripts as the source, TCR beta CDR3 regions were amplified. The HTBI primer set drove a first-round RT-PCR of the TCR CDR3. TCRdb itself ran the multiplex PCR reads through MiXCR, one entry per CDR3 protein. There are about 600,000 distinct CDR3 sequences in the sample; 14% occur only once, and 7% to 9% lies in the top ten. The specimen was blood. This chain connects TRBV28 to TRBJ2-3; the match to TRBD2 covers 10 bases. This receptor was identified in a woman aged 18-30 years with Graves' ophthalmopathy. The CDR3 coding sequence is TGTGCCAGCAGATCGTCTAGCGGGAGTTCAGATACGCAGTATTTT. Its translation: CASRSSSGSSDTQYF.